The entry below describes one T cell receptor (beta chain). Its cognate antigen is unknown. Sample-barcoded 5' priming and a J-beta primer mix drove a second PCR of roughly 6 to 12 cycles. A single record per CDR3 protein comes from TCRdb applying MiXCR to the 5' RACE reads. The table includes fewer than 900,000 distinct CDR3 sequences, around 40% detected once. These data are taken from a study of blood T cells in healthy people across ages. Whole-study results and caveats: Per million T cells, TCR beta diversity dropped about linearly as age rose.

About 10 milliliters of peripheral blood were drawn from each donor into EDTA-treated tubes. With each sample, at least 5 micrograms of total RNA were extracted. J lost 9 bases, V lost 4 bases, and 8 bases had no gene match. Germline V gene sequence: CDR1 GTSNPN, CDR2 SVGIG (reference sequence). This CDR3 is built from 13 residues. The clonotype comes from a woman between 55 and 75 years old in good health. The chain couples TRBV30 to TRBJ2-1; TRBD2 matches at 8 bases. The source material was blood. The CDR3 sequence: CAWTIGTSGEQFF. CDR3 nucleotide sequence: TGTGCCTGGACAATAGGGACTAGTGGTGAGCAGTTCTTC.